The 27 T cell receptor beta chains below all came from one sample that was sequenced in a study of T cell changes during pregnancy in multiple sclerosis. The table came from immunoSEQ multiplex PCR; TCRdb's copy has only in-frame clones and leaves some out. Of 45,000 to 55,000 clones listed, approximately 91% were seen once; the top ten hold roughly 0.61%. Material: CD4+ T cells from peripheral blood mononuclear cells, obtained after pregnancy. These receptors were collected from a female donor in good health, enrolled as a control in a pregnancy study.

The gene calls are TRBV6-1 and TRBJ1-1, with a possible D match to TRBD1 (6 bases). V lost 1 base and J 0 bases, leaving 9 bases between the germline ends. Germline V CDR1 and CDR2: MNHNS, SASEGT. The CDR3 is 15 residues long. CDR3 in amino acids: CASSEGTAMNTEAFF. Written as DNA, the CDR3 is TGTGCCAGCAGTGAAGGGACAGCAATGAACACTGAAGCTTTCTTT.

V is TRBV5-1 and J is TRBJ1-4; a possible D gene is TRBD1 (6 bases). V was cut by 3 bases and J by 8 bases, with 17 bases left in between. This CDR3 is built from 15 residues. Germline V gene sequence: CDR1 SGHRS, CDR2 YFSETQ. CDR3 in DNA: TGCGCCAGCAGCTCCTACGGGACACAAGGGGAAAAACTGTTTTTT. Amino acids: CASSSYGTQGEKLFF.

This sequence joins TRBV5-4 and TRBJ1-2; the D gene is possibly TRBD1 (6 bases). This CDR3 has 16 residues. CDR1 and CDR2 (germline): SGHNT, YYREEE (reference sequence). V was clipped by 4 bases and J by 4 bases, with 20 bases between them. The CDR3 sequence is CASSEPGQRYGYGYTF. CDR3 in DNA: TGTGCCAGCAGCGAACCGGGACAACGGTATGGCTATGGCTACACCTTC.

The rearrangement uses TRBV18 and TRBJ1-4; D is unclear. The germline gives CDR1 KGHSH, CDR2 LQKENI. The CDR3 is made up of 15 amino acids. With 3 bases removed from V and 1 base from J, the gap between germline ends came to 9 bases. The DNA for the CDR3 is TGTGCCAGCTCACCCGTGCGGGGAACTAATGAAAAACTGTTTTTT. It encodes CASSPVRGTNEKLFF.

V usage is TRBV5-1 and J usage is TRBJ1-1, with D hard to call. Germline V CDR1 and CDR2: SGHRS, YFSETQ. The CDR3 sequence is 14 residues long. V dropped 7 bases and J dropped 0 bases, with 13 bases sitting between them. The CDR3 region is CASSLAVMNTEAFF. The CDR3 coding sequence is TGCGCCAGCTCACTAGCCGTCATGAACACTGAAGCTTTCTTT.

This chain uses TRBV5-4 with TRBJ2-7; TRBD1 is a possible D gene (5 bases). Germline assignment: CDR1 SGHNT and CDR2 YYREEE (reference sequence). V was pared by 2 bases and J by 3 bases, with 9 bases between. The CDR3 is made up of 13 amino acids. Written as DNA, the CDR3 is TGTGCCAGCAGCTTCGACAGCCACTACGAGCAGTACTTC. This gives the protein CASSFDSHYEQYF.

This clone was observed a single time. V gene TRBV21-1 combines with J gene TRBJ1-3. TRBV21-1 is designated a pseudogene. The CDR3 is 14 amino acids. The CDR3 nucleotides are TGTGCCAGCAGCAAAGGGGGGGGTACGGACACCATATATTTT. Translating gives CASSKGGGTDTIYF.

J is TRBJ2-1 and V is TRBV7-2, with 10 nucleotides matching TRBD1. The CDR3 covers 15 residues. Germline assignment: CDR1 SGHTA and CDR2 FQGNSA. V shed 5 bases and J 5 bases; nucleotides not matched to a gene: 6. The CDR3 bases are TGTGCCAGCAGCCGGGACAGGGGATTAAACAATGAGCAGTTCTTC. It specifies CASSRDRGLNNEQFF.

The chain uses TRBV7-9 and TRBJ2-7; 13 nucleotides agree with TRBD2. J was trimmed by 6 bases and V by 5 bases; bases with no gene match: 7. Germline CDR1 reads SEHNR; CDR2 reads FQNEAQ (reference sequence). This CDR3 has 15 amino acids. CDR3 nucleotide sequence: TGTGCCAGCAGCGGACGGACTAGCGGGAGTTCCGAGCAGTACTTC. Translated, it gives CASSGRTSGSSEQYF.

The rearrangement joins TRBV7-2 to TRBJ2-5; tentative D call: TRBD2 (6 bases). CDR1 is SGHTA and CDR2 is FQGNSA in the germline V gene. The CDR3 has 13 residues. Between the trimmed V and J ends, which lost 5 bases and 7 bases, there was a span of 14 bases. The CDR3 DNA reads TGTGCCAGCAGCCCAGACCCGCGGGGGACCCAGTACTTC. Its protein is CASSPDPRGTQYF. The whole variable domain, remainder taken from reference TRBV7-2 and TRBJ2-5, is GAGVSQSPSNKVTEKGKDVELRCDPISGHTALYWYRQSLGQGLEFLIYFQGNSAPDKSGLPSDRFSAERTGGSVSTLTIQRTQQEDSAVYLCASSPDPRGTQYFGPGTRLLVL.

The chain has TRBV19 and TRBJ1-2, with 7 bases fitting TRBD1. CDR1 is LNHDA and CDR2 is SQIVND in the germline V gene (reference sequence). The V segment lost 4 bases and the J segment 7 bases; nucleotides outside the gene matches: 9. The CDR3 is 14 amino acids. CDR3 protein: CASSSPGQRSGYTF. In nucleotides, the CDR3 is TGTGCCAGTAGTAGCCCGGGACAGAGGAGTGGCTACACCTTC.

This clone showed up just once. The chain has TRBV6-5 and TRBJ1-1; 8 bases map to TRBD1. The CDR3 is 15 residues long. Trimming cost V 10 bases and J 5 bases; bases outside gene matches: 15. Germline loops: CDR1 MNHEY, CDR2 SVGAGI. The CDR3 DNA sequence: TGTGCCACCGGAGGAGCAGGGGGCCGTCGGACTGAAGCTTTCTTT. Protein: CATGGAGGRRTEAFF.

The gene calls are TRBV15 and TRBJ1-2; maybe TRBD1 (6 bases). The CDR3 contains 12 residues. Per the germline V gene, CDR1 is LNHNV and CDR2 is YYDKDF (reference sequence). V shed 7 bases and J shed 7 bases, with 13 bases lying between them. The CDR3 here is CATIEQGTGYTF. The CDR3 region has the DNA TGTGCCACCATCGAACAGGGTACTGGCTACACCTTC.

V gene TRBV28 combines with J gene TRBJ2-3; tentative D call: TRBD2 (6 bases). Looked up from germline, CDR1 is MDHEN and CDR2 is SYDVKM. The ends were cut back, 3 bases at V and 2 bases at J, with 15 bases in the middle. CDR3 size: 16 residues. CDR3 coding DNA: TGTGCCAGCAGTTTCGGGGCGGGAAGGCACACAGATACGCAGTATTTT. This sequence encodes CASSFGAGRHTDTQYF. Full variable domain (missing parts from reference TRBV28 and TRBJ2-3): DVKVTQSSRYLVKRTGEKVFLECVQDMDHENMFWYRQDPGLGLRLIYFSYDVKMKEKGDIPEGYSVSREKKERFSLILESASTNQTSMYLCASSFGAGRHTDTQYFGPGTRLTVL.

The chain combines TRBV2 with TRBJ2-7; 8 bases fit TRBD1. The CDR3 has 16 residues. After removal of 9 bases from V and 4 bases from J, the junction contained 17 bases not matched to a gene. The V gene's germline CDR1 is SNHLY and CDR2 FYNNEI. As DNA, the CDR3 is TGTGCCAGGAGCGCTAGACCCCGGGACAGGTGGTACGAGCAGTACTTC. Protein: CARSARPRDRWYEQYF.

This clone was counted a few times. The chain recombines TRBV5-1 with TRBJ1-3; the D gene is possibly TRBD1 (6 bases). There are 16 residues in the CDR3. V dropped 1 base and J dropped 4 bases, with 15 bases sitting between them. Germline V CDR1 and CDR2: SGHRS, YFSETQ. The CDR3 spells CASSLYTGNQGNTIYF. The CDR3, as DNA: TGCGCCAGCAGCTTGTATACAGGGAACCAAGGAAACACCATATATTTT.

This chain joins TRBV19 and TRBJ2-3, with D possibly matching TRBD2 (7 bases). The germline V gene encodes CDR1 LNHDA and CDR2 SQIVND (reference sequence). Trimming left V 7 bases short and J 8 bases short, with 28 bases between. The CDR3 length is 17 residues. In nucleotides, the CDR3 is TGTGCCAGTATGGGGCTCGGGGGCGGGGGACCCTCCGGTACGCAGTATTTT. Encoded protein: CASMGLGGGGPSGTQYF.

The V and J genes are TRBV6-6 and TRBJ2-7; D not certain. The CDR3 spans 15 residues. The V end was cut by 6 bases, the J end by 0 bases, with 15 bases between. From germline, CDR1 is MNHNY and CDR2 SVGAGI (reference sequence). CDR3 sequence (DNA): TGTGCCAGCAGCCCCCCTGGCGGAGACTCCTACGAGCAGTACTTC. Its protein is CASSPPGGDSYEQYF.

The genes are TRBV2 and TRBJ2-7, with D perhaps TRBD2 (7 bases). The CDR3 loop spans 15 amino acids. Between the trimmed V and J ends, which lost 2 bases and 2 bases, there was a span of 13 bases. Germline CDR1 SNHLY, CDR2 FYNNEI. The CDR3: CASSEQGRDPYEQYF. Written as DNA, the CDR3 is TGTGCCAGCAGTGAACAGGGGAGGGATCCCTACGAGCAGTACTTC.

The chain employs TRBV29-1 and TRBJ2-3, with a weak D call TRBD2 (5 bases). This CDR3 is built from 13 residues. CDR1 and CDR2 from the germline V gene are SQVTM and ANQGSEA. V was shortened by 3 bases and J by 3 bases, with 10 bases between the two germline ends. The CDR3 loop reads CSVESRGTDTQYF. The DNA of the CDR3 is TGCAGCGTTGAGTCTCGGGGAACAGATACGCAGTATTTT.

The V call is TRBV6-6, the J call TRBJ2-7; 12 bases are shared with TRBD1. This CDR3 has 14 residues. V shed 6 bases, J shed 11 bases, and the junction held 11 bases outside the gene matches. Germline assignment: CDR1 MNHNY and CDR2 SVGAGI (reference sequence). The CDR3 loop reads CASSSGQGAISEYF. For the CDR3, the DNA is TGTGCCAGCAGCTCGGGACAGGGGGCTATCTCTGAGTACTTC.

This chain links TRBV7-9 with TRBJ1-1; D possibly corresponds to TRBD1 (5 bases). Germline CDR1 reads SEHNR; CDR2 reads FQNEAQ (reference sequence). V was pared by 6 bases and J by 2 bases, with 16 bases between. The CDR3 length is 15 residues. The CDR3 coding sequence is TGTGCCAGCAGGGGACTTAGGGGAGCTAACACTGAAGCTTTCTTT. It translates to CASRGLRGANTEAFF.

The gene calls are TRBV4-1 and TRBJ2-2; tentative D call: TRBD1 (6 bases). Trimming took off 0 bases at V and 5 bases at J, with 10 bases between the two ends. Germline V gene data show CDR1 as MGHRA and CDR2 as YSYEKL. The CDR3 is 15 amino acids. Here the CDR3 DNA reads TGCGCCAGCAGCCAAGATAATCAGGGGACCGGGGAGCTGTTTTTT. Translated, it gives CASSQDNQGTGELFF.

The CDR3 DNA sequence: TGTGCCAGCAGTAACCGGGACTCTCTCGAGTACGAGCAGTACTTC. Its translation: CASSNRDSLEYEQYF. The chain combines TRBV2 with TRBJ2-7; tentatively, D is TRBD2 (6 bases). This CDR3 contains 15 residues. In germline, CDR1 is SNHLY, CDR2 FYNNEI. The V end was cut by 5 bases, the J end by 4 bases, with 18 bases between.

This sequence joins TRBV25-1 and TRBJ1-5; the match to TRBD1 covers 9 bases. J lost 1 base, V lost 6 bases, and 13 bases had no gene match. The CDR3 consists of 18 residues. Looked up from germline, CDR1 is MGHDK and CDR2 is SYGVNS. The CDR3 is CASSADRGGNTSNQPQHF. CDR3 nucleotides: TGTGCCAGCAGCGCTGACAGGGGGGGTAATACAAGCAATCAGCCCCAGCATTTT.

The chain uses TRBV6-5 and TRBJ2-7; D is undetermined. The germline V and J ends were trimmed by 0 bases and 2 bases, with 8 bases remaining between them. Germline lookup yields CDR1 MNHEY and CDR2 SVGAGI. CDR3 size: 14 residues. The CDR3 DNA follows: TGTGCCAGCAGTTACTCGACCAGGACCTACGAGCAGTACTTC. Translating it yields CASSYSTRTYEQYF.

J is TRBJ2-7 and V is TRBV5-1, with 12 nucleotides matching TRBD1. Germline CDR1 reads SGHRS; CDR2 reads YFSETQ. This CDR3 is built from 15 residues. The ends lost 2 bases at V and 5 bases at J; junction bases unmatched: 5. CDR3 protein: CASSFGTGGPNEQYF. The DNA of the CDR3 is TGCGCCAGCAGCTTCGGGACAGGGGGCCCCAACGAGCAGTACTTC.